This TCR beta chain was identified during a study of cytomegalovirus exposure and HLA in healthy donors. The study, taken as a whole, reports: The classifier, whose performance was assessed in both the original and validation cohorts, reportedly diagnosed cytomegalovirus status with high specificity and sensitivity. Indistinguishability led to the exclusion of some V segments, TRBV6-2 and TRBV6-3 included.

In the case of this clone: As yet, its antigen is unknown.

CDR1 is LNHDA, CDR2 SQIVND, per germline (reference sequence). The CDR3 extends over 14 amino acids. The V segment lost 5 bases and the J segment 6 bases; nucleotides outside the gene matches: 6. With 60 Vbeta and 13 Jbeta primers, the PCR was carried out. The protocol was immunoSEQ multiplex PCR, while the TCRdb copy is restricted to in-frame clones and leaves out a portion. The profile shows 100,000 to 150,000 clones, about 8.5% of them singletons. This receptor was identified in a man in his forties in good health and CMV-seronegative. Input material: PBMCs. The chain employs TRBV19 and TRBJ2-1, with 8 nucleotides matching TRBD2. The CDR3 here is CASSFGTRVNEQFF. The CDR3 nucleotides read TGTGCCAGTAGTTTTGGGACTAGGGTCAATGAGCAGTTCTTC.